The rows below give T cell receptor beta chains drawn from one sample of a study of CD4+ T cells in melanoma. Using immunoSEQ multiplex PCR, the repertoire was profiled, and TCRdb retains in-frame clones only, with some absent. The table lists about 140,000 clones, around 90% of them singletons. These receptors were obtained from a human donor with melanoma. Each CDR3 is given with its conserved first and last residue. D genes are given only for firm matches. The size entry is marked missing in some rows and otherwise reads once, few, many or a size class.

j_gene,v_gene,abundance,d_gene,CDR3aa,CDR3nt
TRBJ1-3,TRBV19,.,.,CASSRAGGRLISGNTIYF,TGTGCCAGTAGTAGGGCAGGAGGCCGACTAATTTCTGGAAACACCATATATTTT
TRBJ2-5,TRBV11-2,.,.,CASSLAPGYQETQYF,TGTGCCAGCAGCTTAGCCCCCGGCTATCAAGAGACCCAGTACTTC
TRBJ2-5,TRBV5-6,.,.,CASSLELTAEETQYF,TGTGCCAGCAGCTTGGAATTGACGGCCGAGGAGACCCAGTACTTC
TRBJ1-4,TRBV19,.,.,CASSIALMGEKLFF,TGTGCCAGTAGTATAGCCCTGATGGGTGAAAAACTGTTTTTT
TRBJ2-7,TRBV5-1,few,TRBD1,CASRRGQQSYEQYF,TGCGCCAGCAGACGGGGACAGCAGTCCTACGAGCAGTACTTC
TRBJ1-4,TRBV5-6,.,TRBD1,CASSLFGQGLVNEKLFF,TGTGCCAGCAGCTTGTTTGGACAGGGCTTGGTTAATGAAAAACTGTTTTTT
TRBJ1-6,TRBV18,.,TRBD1,CASSPTGGDSPLHF,TGTGCCAGCTCACCGACAGGGGGGGATTCACCCCTCCACTTT
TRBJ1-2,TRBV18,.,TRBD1,CASSPLGQEDHGYTF,TGTGCCAGCTCACCACTAGGACAGGAGGATCATGGCTACACCTTC
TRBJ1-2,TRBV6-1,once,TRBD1,CASSVGRGPSGARGYTF,TGTGCCAGCAGTGTCGGCAGGGGGCCGTCCGGAGCCAGGGGCTACACCTTC
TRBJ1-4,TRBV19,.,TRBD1,CASSTPRGQGSEKLFF,TGTGCCAGTAGTACCCCGAGGGGACAGGGGAGTGAAAAACTGTTTTTT
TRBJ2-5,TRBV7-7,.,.,CASSQSVSTPIETQYF,TGTGCTAGCAGCCAAAGCGTATCTACGCCCATAGAGACCCAGTACTTC
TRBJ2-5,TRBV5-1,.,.,CASNRGRIQETQYF,TGCGCCAGCAACCGCGGACGGATACAAGAGACCCAGTACTTC
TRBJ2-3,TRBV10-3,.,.,CAISESDSSTDTQYF,TGTGCCATCAGTGAGTCTGACTCGAGCACAGATACGCAGTATTTT
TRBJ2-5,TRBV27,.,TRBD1,CASSPQGSVAQETQYF,TGTGCCAGCAGTCCACAGGGGTCGGTAGCACAAGAGACCCAGTACTTC
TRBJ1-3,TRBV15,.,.,CATSRDRSGTGNTIYF,TGTGCCACCAGCAGAGATCGTTCGGGTACTGGAAACACCATATATTTT
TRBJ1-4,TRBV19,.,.,CASSIYLTTGSSANEKLFF,TGTGCCAGTAGTATATACTTGACGACAGGATCTTCGGCTAATGAAAAACTGTTTTTT
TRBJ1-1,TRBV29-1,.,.,CSVVQRGNSARNTEAFF,TGCAGCGTTGTTCAGAGGGGAAATTCGGCCCGGAACACTGAAGCTTTCTTT
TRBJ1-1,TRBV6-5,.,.,CASSLTGLVKTEAFF,TGTGCCAGCAGCCTGACGGGTTTAGTGAAAACTGAAGCTTTCTTT
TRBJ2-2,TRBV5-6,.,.,CASSPGDSGPRVGELFF,TGTGCCAGCAGCCCTGGAGATAGCGGCCCAAGGGTCGGGGAGCTGTTTTTT
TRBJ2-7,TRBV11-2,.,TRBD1,CASSLLPGTAYEQYF,TGTGCCAGCAGCTTACTGCCCGGGACAGCCTACGAGCAGTACTTC
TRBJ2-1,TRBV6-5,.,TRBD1,CASSRPGQGFNEQFF,TGTGCCAGCAGTCGGCCGGGACAGGGGTTTAATGAGCAGTTCTTC
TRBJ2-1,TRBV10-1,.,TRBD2,CASSASGSYNEQFF,TGCGCCAGCAGTGCTAGCGGCTCCTACAATGAGCAGTTCTTC
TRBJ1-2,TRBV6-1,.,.,CASSERTDTNYGYTF,TGTGCCAGCAGTGAACGGACAGATACTAACTATGGCTACACCTTC
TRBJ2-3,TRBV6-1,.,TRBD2,CASSGSGGASDTQYF,TGTGCCAGCAGTGGAAGCGGGGGGGCCTCAGATACGCAGTATTTT
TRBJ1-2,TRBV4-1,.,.,CASSQDPQLPLYTF,TGCGCCAGCAGCCAAGATCCACAGCTACCTCTCTACACCTTC
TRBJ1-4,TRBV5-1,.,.,CASSLVANEKLFF,TGCGCCAGCAGCTTGGTGGCGAATGAAAAACTGTTTTTT
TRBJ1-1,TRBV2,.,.,CASSGQVNTEAFF,TGTGCCAGCAGTGGGCAGGTGAACACTGAAGCTTTCTTT
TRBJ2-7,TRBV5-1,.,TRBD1,CASSLGTGAYEQYF,TGCGCCAGCAGCCTAGGGACAGGGGCCTACGAGCAGTACTTC
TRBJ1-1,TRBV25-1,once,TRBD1,CASSRQGVNTEAFF,TGTGCCAGCAGCCGTCAGGGGGTAAACACTGAAGCTTTCTTT
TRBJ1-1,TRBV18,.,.,CASSITGSMNTEAFF,TGTGCCAGCTCAATTACAGGGAGCATGAACACTGAAGCTTTCTTT
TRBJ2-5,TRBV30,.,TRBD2,CAWSVSPTSAAETQYF,TGTGCCTGGAGTGTAAGCCCCACTAGCGCGGCAGAGACCCAGTACTTC